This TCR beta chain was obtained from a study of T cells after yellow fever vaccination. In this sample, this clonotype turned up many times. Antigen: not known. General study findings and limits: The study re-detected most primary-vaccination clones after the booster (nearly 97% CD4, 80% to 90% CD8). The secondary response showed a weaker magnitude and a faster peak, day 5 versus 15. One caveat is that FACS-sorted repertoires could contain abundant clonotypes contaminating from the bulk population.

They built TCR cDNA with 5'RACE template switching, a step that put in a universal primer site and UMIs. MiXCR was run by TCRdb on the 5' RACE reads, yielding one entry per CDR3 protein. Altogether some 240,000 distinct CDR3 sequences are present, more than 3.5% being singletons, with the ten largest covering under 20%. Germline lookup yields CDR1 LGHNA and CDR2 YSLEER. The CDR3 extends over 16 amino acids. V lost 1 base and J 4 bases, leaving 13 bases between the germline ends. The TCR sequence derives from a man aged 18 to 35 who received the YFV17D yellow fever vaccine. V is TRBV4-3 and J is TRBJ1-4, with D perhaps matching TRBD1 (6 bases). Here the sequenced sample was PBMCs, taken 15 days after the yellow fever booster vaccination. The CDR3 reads CASSQGPRQDNEKLFF. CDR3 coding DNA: TGCGCCAGCAGCCAAGGTCCGAGACAGGATAATGAAAAACTGTTTTTT.